Below, 15 T cell receptor beta chains from the same sample are listed, as sequenced in a study of T cells in Graves' hyperthyroidism and ophthalmopathy. RNA transcripts were the template for amplifying TCR beta CDR3 regions. First-round RT-PCR with HTBI primers amplified the TCR CDR3 region. TCRdb reanalysed the multiplex PCR reads using MiXCR and keeps one entry per CDR3 protein. Among around 340,000 distinct CDR3 sequences listed, 15% to 20% were seen once. Sequenced input: blood. Receptors originate from a woman aged 25 to 45 with Graves' hyperthyroidism that later progressed to Graves' ophthalmopathy.

This clonotype was found many times. The chain couples TRBV28 to TRBJ2-1; D is unclear. Germline lookup yields CDR1 MDHEN and CDR2 SYDVKM. The CDR3 has 11 residues. The germline V and J ends were trimmed by 4 bases and 2 bases, with 0 bases remaining between them. The CDR3 here is CASSSYNEQFF. The DNA for the CDR3 is TGTGCCAGCAGTTCCTACAATGAGCAGTTCTTC.

V gene TRBV7-9 combines with J gene TRBJ2-7, with 10 bases that match TRBD2. The CDR3 consists of 15 residues. CDR1 SEHNR and CDR2 FQNEAQ come from the germline V gene (reference sequence). The junction had 9 bases not matched to a gene; V was cut back by 5 bases and J by 5 bases. CDR3 coding DNA: TGTGCCAGCAGCCCCAGCGGGAGGGCCGGGAACGAGCAGTACTTC. This encodes CASSPSGRAGNEQYF.

This clonotype was observed at least ten times. The chain links TRBV28 to TRBJ2-3, with D unresolved. Germline V gives CDR1 MDHEN, CDR2 SYDVKM. The germline V and J ends were trimmed by 6 bases and 3 bases, with 7 bases remaining between them. The CDR3 is 12 residues long. The CDR3 DNA is TGTGCCAGCAGCCTAGTTACAGATACGCAGTATTTT. This gives the protein CASSLVTDTQYF.

This clonotype appeared many times. The chain has TRBV4-1 and TRBJ2-7; TRBD2 is a possible D gene (5 bases). The V end lost 4 bases, the J end lost 2 bases, and 15 bases lay between the germline ends. Germline CDR1 and CDR2: MGHRA and YSYEKL. This CDR3 spans 15 amino acids. The CDR3 region has the DNA TGCGCCAGCAGCCCTCTCGTAGGACTGCCCTACGAGCAGTACTTC. This gives the protein CASSPLVGLPYEQYF.

This clonotype showed up many times. This chain connects TRBV3-1 to TRBJ1-6; D is undetermined. The CDR3 covers 13 residues. Trimming took 5 bases from V and 13 from J, leaving 15 bases between them. The V gene's germline CDR1 is LGHDT and CDR2 YNNKEL (reference sequence). The CDR3 protein is CASSFNPSSPLHF. CDR3 nucleotide sequence: TGTGCCAGCAGCTTTAACCCCTCCTCGCCCCTCCACTTT. Supplemented by reference TRBV3-1 and TRBJ1-6, the full variable domain reads DTAVSQTPKYLVTQMGNDKSIKCEQNLGHDTMYWYKQDSKKFLKIMFSYNNKELIINETVPNRFSPKSPDKAHLNLHINSLELGDSAVYFCASSFNPSSPLHFGNGTRLTVT.

The chain joins TRBV20-1 to TRBJ2-1, with TRBD2 matching over 10 bases. The CDR3 is 20 residues long. V gave up 3 bases and J gave up 7 bases; unmatched junction bases: 24. Germline V CDR1 and CDR2: DFQATT, SNEGSKA (reference sequence). CDR3 amino acids: CSASPPPGLAKRGPVNEQFF. The CDR3 DNA reads as TGCAGTGCTAGTCCCCCTCCGGGACTAGCGAAACGTGGGCCGGTAAATGAGCAGTTCTTC.

The gene calls are TRBV9 and TRBJ1-2; D gene unclear. Germline CDR1 SGDLS, CDR2 YYNGEE. This CDR3 contains 14 residues. Trimming removed 3 bases at V and 0 bases at J, with 9 bases between. CDR3 region: CASSGIRTNYGYTF. The CDR3 DNA reads as TGTGCCAGCAGCGGGATAAGGACTAACTATGGCTACACCTTC.

This clonotype was observed at least ten times. The V and J genes are TRBV11-2 and TRBJ1-1; no firm D call. Trimming shortened V by 1 base and J by 5 bases, and 8 bases separated the two germline ends. In germline, CDR1 is SGHAT, CDR2 FQNNGV. The CDR3 is 13 amino acids. The CDR3 DNA follows: TGTGCCAGCAGCTTAGTATTGATTACTGAAGCTTTCTTT. Amino acids: CASSLVLITEAFF.

This clonotype has ten or more counts. The chain is built from TRBV13 and TRBJ2-3, with TRBD1 as a possible D gene (5 bases). Germline loops: CDR1 PRHDT, CDR2 FYEKMQ (reference sequence). V was shortened by 8 bases and J by 4 bases, with 16 bases between the two germline ends. The CDR3 sequence is 14 residues long. The CDR3 DNA reads TGTGCCAGCGGGGCAGCGTTGGCCTCAGATACGCAGTATTTT. Protein sequence: CASGAALASDTQYF.

This clonotype came up many times. J is TRBJ1-1 and V is TRBV4-1; possibly TRBD1 for D (5 bases). CDR1 is MGHRA, CDR2 YSYEKL, per germline. This CDR3 has 14 amino acids. Trimming left V 0 bases short and J 7 bases short, with 12 bases between. For the CDR3, the DNA is TGCGCCAGCAGCCAAGATGGCAAGGGGATTGAAGCTTTCTTT. Translating gives CASSQDGKGIEAFF.

This clonotype was picked up many times. The chain links TRBV25-1 to TRBJ2-5, with 9 positions matching TRBD1. The CDR3 loop spans 16 amino acids. Unmatched junction bases numbered 10, after V lost 3 bases and J lost 5 bases. Germline assignment: CDR1 MGHDK and CDR2 SYGVNS. CDR3: CASSDGGGTGSETQYF. DNA for the CDR3: TGTGCCAGCAGTGATGGGGGTGGGACAGGGAGCGAGACCCAGTACTTC.

This clonotype was counted many times. This chain joins TRBV3-1 and TRBJ2-7; 11 nucleotides agree with TRBD2. Trimming took 5 bases from V and 3 from J; bases not matched to a gene: 9. The CDR3 has 16 residues. The germline CDR1 and CDR2 sequences are LGHDT and YNNKEL (reference sequence). The CDR3 coding sequence is TGTGCCAGCAGCTTTCGCCCGGGACTAGCGGACTACGAGCAGTACTTC. This translates into CASSFRPGLADYEQYF.

This clonotype occurred many times. The CDR3 reads CASSLGTGWTPLHF. CDR3 nucleotide sequence: TGTGCCAGCAGTCTGGGGACAGGGTGGACACCCCTCCACTTT. V gene TRBV28 combines with J gene TRBJ1-6, with 9 bases identical to TRBD1. Germline V lookup: CDR1 MDHEN, CDR2 SYDVKM. V shed 5 bases and J 11 bases; nucleotides not matched to a gene: 7. This CDR3 contains 14 residues.

This clonotype was detected many times. The rearrangement joins TRBV18 to TRBJ1-1; TRBD1 might be the D (6 bases). V lost 8 bases, J lost 8 bases, and 15 bases lay in between. Germline values: CDR1 KGHSH, CDR2 LQKENI. CDR3 length: 12 amino acids. CDR3 residues: CASRRDMGEAFF. CDR3 sequence (DNA): TGTGCCAGCCGACGGGACATGGGAGAAGCTTTCTTT.

This clonotype was counted many times. The chain uses TRBV18 and TRBJ1-1; D gene uncertain. This CDR3 is built from 13 residues. V was pared by 0 bases and J by 5 bases, with 7 bases between. The germline CDR1 and CDR2 sequences are KGHSH and LQKENI. CDR3 sequence reads: CASSPPGETEAFF. CDR3 nucleotide sequence: TGTGCCAGCTCACCACCCGGGGAGACTGAAGCTTTCTTT.